Shown below are 24 T cell receptor beta chains from a single sample sequenced in a study of T cell responses to AZD1222 COVID-19 vaccine. Repertoires were generated with immunoSEQ multiplex PCR, while TCRdb's copy carries only in-frame clones and drops some. The sample consists of about 100,000 clones, about nine tenths of them appearing once. Material: peripheral blood, obtained on day 0 of MenACWY control vaccination. The receptors shown here come from an adult in good health.

J is TRBJ1-5 and V is TRBV12-3 or TRBV12-4; D call uncertain. This CDR3 region has 12 residues. The V gene lost 10 bases and the J gene lost 7 bases, with 14 bases spanning the gap. For the CDR3, the DNA is TGTGCCATCCAGACCCTGGGGCAGCCCCAGCATTTT. Translation gives CAIQTLGQPQHF.

J is TRBJ1-1 and V is TRBV3-1 (or the pseudogene TRBV3-2); D is unresolved. Germline-derived CDR1 and CDR2 are LGHDT and YNNKEL (reference sequence). Trimming removed 5 bases at V and 11 bases at J, with 18 bases between. The CDR3 covers 13 residues. The CDR3 protein is CASSSPGKLDAFF. CDR3 sequence (DNA): TGTGCCAGCAGCTCACCAGGCAAACTCGACGCTTTCTTT.

The V call is TRBV2, the J call TRBJ1-5, with no clear D. This CDR3 is 15 amino acids long. Between the trimmed V and J ends, which lost 2 bases and 2 bases, there was a span of 10 bases. From germline, CDR1 is SNHLY and CDR2 FYNNEI. CDR3 amino acids: CASSEIYGGNQPQHF. CDR3 sequence (DNA): TGTGCCAGCAGTGAAATTTACGGAGGCAATCAGCCCCAGCATTTT.

V and J are TRBV5-4 and TRBJ1-2; weak D call: TRBD1 (6 bases). The CDR3 sequence is 15 residues long. CDR1 is SGHNT and CDR2 is YYREEE in the germline V gene (reference sequence). Trimming pared 4 bases from V and 5 bases from J, leaving 18 bases between. CDR3 residues: CASSLYRASDYGYTF. DNA of the CDR3: TGTGCCAGCAGCCTATACAGGGCGTCTGATTATGGCTACACCTTC.

This chain connects TRBV30 to TRBJ1-6, with D unresolved. CDR1 is GTSNPN and CDR2 is SVGIG in the germline V gene (reference sequence). The CDR3 totals 13 residues. V was trimmed by 4 bases and J by 0 bases, leaving 4 bases between them. The CDR3 bases are TGTGCCTGGATCGGCTCCTATAATTCACCCCTCCACTTT. Its protein product is CAWIGSYNSPLHF.

The rearrangement uses TRBV3-1 (or the pseudogene TRBV3-2) and TRBJ2-6; D may be TRBD1 or TRBD2 (5 bases each). V lost 3 bases, J lost 0 bases, and 12 bases lay in between. From germline, CDR1 is LGHDT and CDR2 YNNKEL (reference sequence). This CDR3 spans 17 amino acids. The CDR3 sequence: CASSQGTIFSGANVLTF. The CDR3, as DNA: TGTGCCAGCAGCCAGGGGACCATTTTCTCTGGGGCCAACGTCCTGACTTTC.

V and J are TRBV3-1 (or the pseudogene TRBV3-2) and TRBJ1-2; D might be TRBD1 (5 bases). Germline lookup yields CDR1 LGHDT and CDR2 YNNKEL (reference sequence). Trimming cost V 0 bases and J 4 bases, with 12 bases left between them. There are 15 residues in the CDR3. The CDR3 protein is CASSQDQGWGYGYTF. CDR3 coding DNA: TGTGCCAGCAGCCAAGATCAGGGTTGGGGCTATGGCTACACCTTC.

This chain uses TRBV19 with TRBJ1-5; 7 positions agree with TRBD1. Germline values: CDR1 LNHDA, CDR2 SQIVND (reference sequence). J gave up 4 bases and V 3 bases, and 3 bases lay outside the gene matches. The CDR3 is made up of 14 amino acids. The CDR3 reads CASSMVTGNQPQHF. The CDR3 bases are TGTGCCAGTAGTATGGTGACAGGGAATCAGCCCCAGCATTTT.

The chain uses TRBV5-1 and TRBJ2-3; D gene unclear. CDR1 and CDR2 (germline): SGHRS, YFSETQ. Trimming left V 0 bases short and J 6 bases short, with 11 bases between. The CDR3 covers 14 residues. CDR3 amino acids: CASSLEVAIDTQYF. In DNA form, the CDR3 reads TGCGCCAGCAGCTTGGAAGTCGCGATCGATACGCAGTATTTT.

The rearrangement links TRBV5-1 to TRBJ1-1, with D unresolved. Trimming removed 4 bases from V and 1 base from J, with 14 bases in between. There are 15 residues in the CDR3. Germline CDR1 and CDR2: SGHRS and YFSETQ. CDR3 protein: CASSPEGGPNTEAFF. In DNA form, the CDR3 reads TGCGCCAGCAGCCCGGAGGGAGGACCGAACACTGAAGCTTTCTTT.

The chain carries TRBV7-9 and TRBJ1-2, with 9 positions matching TRBD1. The CDR3 has 15 amino acids. Germline CDR1 is SEHNR and CDR2 is FQNEAQ (reference sequence). V lost 3 bases to trimming and J lost 2 bases; unmatched junction nucleotides: 4. The CDR3 DNA follows: TGTGCCAGCAGCTTGTCCGGACAGGGGAACTATGGCTACACCTTC. It yields the protein CASSLSGQGNYGYTF.

J is TRBJ1-1 and V is TRBV4-1; tentative D call: TRBD1 (6 bases). The CDR3 runs 15 residues. Trimming left V 4 bases short and J 5 bases short, with 17 bases between. Looked up from germline, CDR1 is MGHRA and CDR2 is YSYEKL. The CDR3 DNA reads TGCGCCAGCAGCCTAGCCAGCTCAGGGGTTACTGAAGCTTTCTTT. This translates into CASSLASSGVTEAFF.

The genes are TRBV4-1 and TRBJ2-6; D ambiguous. The CDR3 consists of 16 residues. With 4 bases removed from V and 3 bases from J, the gap between germline ends came to 13 bases. Per the germline V gene, CDR1 is MGHRA and CDR2 is YSYEKL. The CDR3 here is CASSPRWESGANVLTF. CDR3 sequence (DNA): TGCGCCAGCAGCCCAAGGTGGGAAAGTGGGGCCAACGTCCTGACTTTC.

The rearrangement joins TRBV5-1 to TRBJ2-1; no clear D. CDR3 length: 16 residues. V lost 3 bases, J lost 3 bases, and 16 bases lay in between. Germline V gene sequence: CDR1 SGHRS, CDR2 YFSETQ. The chain's CDR3 is CASSSSLGIGYNEQFF. CDR3 DNA: TGCGCCAGCAGCTCCAGTTTAGGGATTGGCTACAATGAGCAGTTCTTC.

V is TRBV6-5 and J is TRBJ1-1; TRBD1 matches at 8 bases. V lost 6 bases, J lost 4 bases, and 10 bases stayed unmatched. The CDR3 consists of 15 residues. From germline, CDR1 is MNHEY and CDR2 SVGAGI. CDR3 coding DNA: TGTGCCAGCAGATCCGGGACAGGTGTAATCACTGAAGCTTTCTTT. Residues: CASRSGTGVITEAFF.

The count of this clone is one. The chain employs TRBV5-1 and TRBJ1-3; 7 bases line up with TRBD1. There are 19 residues in the CDR3. Unmatched junction bases numbered 17, after V lost 3 bases and J lost 2 bases. Per the germline V gene, CDR1 is SGHRS and CDR2 is YFSETQ. The CDR3 spells CASSWYPFSQGTAGNTIYF. The CDR3 bases are TGCGCCAGCAGCTGGTATCCTTTCTCACAGGGGACAGCTGGAAACACCATATATTTT.

J is TRBJ2-7 and V is TRBV6-2 or TRBV6-3; D is uncertain. The V end lost 0 bases, the J end lost 6 bases, and 18 bases lay between the germline ends. This CDR3 spans 16 amino acids. The germline V gene encodes CDR1 MNHEY and CDR2 SVGEGT. CDR3 DNA sequence: TGTGCCAGCAGTTACTCAGGTGGGCCAAAAACCAGCGAGCAGTACTTC. This codes for CASSYSGGPKTSEQYF.

Written as DNA, the CDR3 is TGTGCCAGCAGTATCGGGGGGCGCTCCTACGAGCAGTACTTC. Encoded protein: CASSIGGRSYEQYF. The rearrangement uses TRBV6-5 and TRBJ2-7; possible D gene TRBD2, 7 bases. From germline, CDR1 is MNHEY and CDR2 SVGAGI. The CDR3 contains 14 residues. With 5 bases removed from V and 0 bases from J, the gap between germline ends came to 11 bases.

CDR3 DNA: TGTGCCAGCATCCGAACGGGACCCGGCCAGGGGGGCTACACCTTC. Its protein product is CASIRTGPGQGGYTF. V gene TRBV7-2 combines with J gene TRBJ1-2, with D perhaps matching TRBD1 (6 bases). Germline-derived CDR1 and CDR2 are SGHTA and FQGNSA. The CDR3 contains 15 residues. Trimming cost V 7 bases and J 8 bases, with 23 bases left between them.

This clone appeared once. The chain combines TRBV19 with TRBJ1-5; D perhaps matches TRBD1 (6 bases). This CDR3 has 15 amino acids. CDR1 and CDR2 (germline): LNHDA, SQIVND (reference sequence). Trimming removed 5 bases from V and 6 bases from J, with 17 bases in between. CDR3 sequence: CASSPPPKGGQPQHF. The CDR3 coding sequence is TGTGCCAGTAGTCCACCCCCTAAGGGGGGTCAGCCCCAGCATTTT.

The chain combines TRBV11-2 with TRBJ2-1, with D perhaps TRBD1 (6 bases). Germline V gene sequence: CDR1 SGHAT, CDR2 FQNNGV. The V and J ends lost 0 bases and 2 bases respectively, with 8 bases between them. The CDR3 is 15 amino acids. The CDR3 bases are TGTGCCAGCAGCTTAGAAGGACAGCCCTACAATGAGCAGTTCTTC. It translates to CASSLEGQPYNEQFF.

This chain uses TRBV27 with TRBJ2-5; D perhaps matches TRBD2 (6 bases). The CDR3 contains 15 residues. The germline CDR1 and CDR2 sequences are MNHEY and SMNVEV (reference sequence). Trimming cost V 4 bases and J 1 base, with 13 bases left between them. The DNA of the CDR3 is TGTGCCAGCAGTTCCCCGGGACTGGCCCAAGAGACCCAGTACTTC. The encoded protein is CASSSPGLAQETQYF.

The chain is built from TRBV7-2 and TRBJ1-5; no reliable D call. CDR1 and CDR2 from the germline V gene are SGHTA and FQGNSA. The CDR3 is made up of 18 amino acids. The V gene lost 0 bases and the J gene lost 6 bases, with 21 bases spanning the gap. The CDR3 loop is CASSLAPQDPTYGQPQHF. CDR3 DNA sequence: TGTGCCAGCAGCTTAGCCCCGCAAGATCCCACGTACGGTCAGCCCCAGCATTTT.

The gene calls are TRBV29-1 and TRBJ1-6; no reliable D call. The CDR3 has 14 residues. Germline CDR1 and CDR2: SQVTM and ANQGSEA. With 7 bases removed from V and 2 bases from J, the gap between germline ends came to 12 bases. The CDR3 protein is CSARVGTYNSPLHF. CDR3 coding DNA: TGCAGCGCCCGCGTGGGGACCTATAATTCACCCCTCCACTTT. The variable domain in full, with the rest retrieved from reference TRBV29-1 and TRBJ1-6, is SAVISQKPSRDICQRGTSLTIQCQVDSQVTMMFWYRQQPGQSLTLIATANQGSEATYESGFVIDKFPISRPNLTFSTLTVSNMSPEDSSIYLCSARVGTYNSPLHFGNGTRLTVT.